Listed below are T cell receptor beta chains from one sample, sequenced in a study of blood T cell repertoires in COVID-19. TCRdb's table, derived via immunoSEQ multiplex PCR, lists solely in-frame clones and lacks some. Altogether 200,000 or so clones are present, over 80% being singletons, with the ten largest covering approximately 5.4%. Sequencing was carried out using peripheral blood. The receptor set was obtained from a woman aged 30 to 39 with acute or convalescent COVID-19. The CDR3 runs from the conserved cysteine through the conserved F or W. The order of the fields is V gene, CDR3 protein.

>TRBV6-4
CASSDRNHDGINTEAFF
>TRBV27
CASRTGTLSYEQYF
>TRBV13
CASSRGTRGGYTF
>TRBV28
CASIQGQHEQYF
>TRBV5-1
CASLPGLSSYNEQFF
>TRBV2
CASSGSGVRTEAFF
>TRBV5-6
CASSHPTGQHGYTF
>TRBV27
CASKQAGGWDQPQHF
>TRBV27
CASSLGGAFQAFF
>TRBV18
CASSPNRETQYF
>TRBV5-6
CASSLASGTGETQYF
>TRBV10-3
CAISSQGDNYGYTF
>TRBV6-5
CASSYSRQRTNEKLFF
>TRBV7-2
CASSFLTSGNSEQYF
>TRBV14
CASSQATGRNEKLFF
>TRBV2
CASSDLLNSPLHF
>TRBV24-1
CATSDASAGDYNEQFF